This T cell receptor beta chain was recorded in a study of shared clonotypes between healthy human individuals. General study results and limits: Shared clonotypes: about 4.6% naive CD4, about 4% naive CD8, 2.3% memory CD4, 0.4% memory CD8.

On this clone itself: Antigen: not known.

Per germline, CDR1 MGHRA and CDR2 YSYEKL. The CDR3 contains 16 residues. Unmatched junction bases numbered 8, after V lost 4 bases and J lost 3 bases. Terminally differentiated effector memory CD45RA+ cells were excluded from the naive CD8 cells, which were CD45RO-negative and positively selected for CCR7. All of the donors resided in Nashville, Tennessee, and each was a Caucasian adult. Repertoires were generated with immunoSEQ multiplex PCR, while TCRdb's copy carries only in-frame clones and drops some. The top ten hold over 1.5% of the sample, which has about 2,100,000 clones, around 93% seen once.

The material sequenced was naive CD8+ T cells from PBMCs. The receptor comes from a man aged 18 to 29 in good health. Some clones in this sample may be carry-over from other donors' samples. V usage is TRBV4-1 and J usage is TRBJ1-5; 8 bases align to TRBD1. DNA of the CDR3: TGCGCCAGCAGCCCATGGGGGACAGGAAACAATCAGCCCCAGCATTTT. Residues: CASSPWGTGNNQPQHF.